This T cell receptor beta chain stems from a study of blood T cells in healthy people across ages. Overall study results and limits: Donor CMV status, an unknown factor, possibly confounded changes in expanded clonotypes.

The second PCR ran roughly 6 to 11 cycles with a sample-barcoded 5' primer and J-beta primers. TCRdb redid the calling of the 5' RACE reads with MiXCR, one entry per CDR3 protein. The sample lists about 1.7 million distinct CDR3 sequences, 28% occurring once. This clonotype was seen more than once but under ten times. Its antigen is unknown. Peripheral blood from each donor was collected in a volume of approximately 10 milliliters. Each sample provided at least 6 micrograms of extracted total RNA. Sequenced: blood. The sequence was obtained from a woman younger than 45 in good health.

CDR3 amino acids: CASSETGADQPQHF. CDR3 sequence (DNA): TGTGCCAGCAGTGAGACAGGGGCCGATCAGCCCCAGCATTTT. The rearrangement links TRBV25-1 to TRBJ1-5, with TRBD1 matching 8 bases. This CDR3 spans 14 amino acids. Germline CDR1 reads MGHDK; CDR2 reads SYGVNS. Trimming removed 3 bases from V and 5 bases from J; junction bases left unmatched: 3.